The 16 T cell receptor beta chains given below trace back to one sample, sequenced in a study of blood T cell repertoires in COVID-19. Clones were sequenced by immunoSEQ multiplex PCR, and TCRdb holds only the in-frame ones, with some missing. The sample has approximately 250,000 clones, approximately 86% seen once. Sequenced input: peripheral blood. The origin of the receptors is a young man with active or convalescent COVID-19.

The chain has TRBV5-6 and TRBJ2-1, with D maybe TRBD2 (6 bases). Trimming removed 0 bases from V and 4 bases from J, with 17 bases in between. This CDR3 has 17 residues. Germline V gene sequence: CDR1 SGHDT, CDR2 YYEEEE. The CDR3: CASSLVRGADFYNEQFF. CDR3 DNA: TGTGCCAGCAGCTTGGTGCGCGGGGCCGACTTTTACAATGAGCAGTTCTTC.

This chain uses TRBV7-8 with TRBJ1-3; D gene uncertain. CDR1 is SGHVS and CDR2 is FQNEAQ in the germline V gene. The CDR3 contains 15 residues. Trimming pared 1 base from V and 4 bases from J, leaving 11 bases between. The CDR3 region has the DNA TGTGCCAGCAGCTTAGTAGCCGGCGGGGGAAACACCATATATTTT. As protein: CASSLVAGGGNTIYF.

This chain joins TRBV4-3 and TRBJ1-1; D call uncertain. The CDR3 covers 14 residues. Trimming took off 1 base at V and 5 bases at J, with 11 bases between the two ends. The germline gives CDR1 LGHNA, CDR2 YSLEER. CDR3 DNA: TGCGCCAGCAGCCAAGTTGAGGGAGAGACTGAAGCTTTCTTT. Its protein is CASSQVEGETEAFF.

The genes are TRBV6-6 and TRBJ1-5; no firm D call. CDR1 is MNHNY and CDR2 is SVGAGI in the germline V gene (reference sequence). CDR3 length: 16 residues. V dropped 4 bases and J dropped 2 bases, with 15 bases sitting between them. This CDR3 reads CASSFASGGRNQPQHF. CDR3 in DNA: TGTGCCAGCAGTTTTGCCTCAGGAGGCCGCAATCAGCCCCAGCATTTT.

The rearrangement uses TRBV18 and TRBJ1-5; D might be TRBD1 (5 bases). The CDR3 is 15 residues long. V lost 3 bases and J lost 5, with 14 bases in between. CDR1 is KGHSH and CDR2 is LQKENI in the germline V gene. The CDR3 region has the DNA TGTGCCAGCTCACCGGGGGGACGGTTTTATCAGCCCCAGCATTTT. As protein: CASSPGGRFYQPQHF.

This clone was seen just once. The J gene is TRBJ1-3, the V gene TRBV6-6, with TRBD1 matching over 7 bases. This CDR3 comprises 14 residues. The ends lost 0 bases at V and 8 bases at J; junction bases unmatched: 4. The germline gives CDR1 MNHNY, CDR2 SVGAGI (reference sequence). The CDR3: CASSYSTGVYTIYF. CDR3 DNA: TGTGCCAGCAGTTACTCCACAGGGGTTTACACCATATATTTT.

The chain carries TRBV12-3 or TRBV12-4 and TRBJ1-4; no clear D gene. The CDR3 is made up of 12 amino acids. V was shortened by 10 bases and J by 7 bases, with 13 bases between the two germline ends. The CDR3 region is CATAAYAEKLFF. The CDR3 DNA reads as TGTGCCACTGCAGCGTACGCTGAAAAACTGTTTTTT.

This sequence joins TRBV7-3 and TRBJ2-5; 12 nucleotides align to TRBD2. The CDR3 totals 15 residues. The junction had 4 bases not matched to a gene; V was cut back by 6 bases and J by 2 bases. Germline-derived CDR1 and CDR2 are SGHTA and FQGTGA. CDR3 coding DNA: TGTGCCAGCAGACTAGCGGGGGGCCCACAAGAGACCCAGTACTTC. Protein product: CASRLAGGPQETQYF.

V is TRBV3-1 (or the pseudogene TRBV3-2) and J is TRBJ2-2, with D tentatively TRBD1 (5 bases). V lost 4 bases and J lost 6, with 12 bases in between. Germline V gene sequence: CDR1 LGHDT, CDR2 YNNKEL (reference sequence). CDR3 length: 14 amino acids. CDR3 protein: CASSLRQGAGELFF. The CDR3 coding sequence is TGTGCCAGCAGCCTCCGCCAGGGTGCCGGGGAGCTGTTTTTT.

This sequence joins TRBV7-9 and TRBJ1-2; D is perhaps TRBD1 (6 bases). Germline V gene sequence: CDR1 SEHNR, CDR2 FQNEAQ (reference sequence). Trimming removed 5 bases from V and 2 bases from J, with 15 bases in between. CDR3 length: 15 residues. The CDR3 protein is CASSLGPQGNYGYTF. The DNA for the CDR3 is TGTGCCAGCAGCCTAGGACCTCAGGGGAACTATGGCTACACCTTC.

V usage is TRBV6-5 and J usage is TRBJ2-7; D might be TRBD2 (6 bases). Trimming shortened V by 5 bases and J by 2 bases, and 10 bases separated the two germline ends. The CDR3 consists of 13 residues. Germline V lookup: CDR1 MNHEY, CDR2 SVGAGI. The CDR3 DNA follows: TGTGCCAGCAGTAGACTAGAGACCTACGAGCAGTACTTC. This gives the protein CASSRLETYEQYF.

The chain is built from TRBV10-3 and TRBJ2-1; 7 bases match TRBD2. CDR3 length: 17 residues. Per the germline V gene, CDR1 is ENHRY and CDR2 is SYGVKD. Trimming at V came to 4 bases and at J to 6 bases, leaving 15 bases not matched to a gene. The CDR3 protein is CAISVASTSQSGNEQFF. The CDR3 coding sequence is TGTGCCATCAGTGTTGCCTCGACTAGCCAATCTGGCAATGAGCAGTTCTTC.

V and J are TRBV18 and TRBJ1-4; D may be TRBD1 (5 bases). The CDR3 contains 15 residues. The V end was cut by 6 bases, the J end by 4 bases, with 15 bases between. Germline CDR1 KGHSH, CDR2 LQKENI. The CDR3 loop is CASSEGRSLNEKLFF. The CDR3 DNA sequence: TGTGCCAGCTCGGAGGGACGGAGCCTTAATGAAAAACTGTTTTTT.

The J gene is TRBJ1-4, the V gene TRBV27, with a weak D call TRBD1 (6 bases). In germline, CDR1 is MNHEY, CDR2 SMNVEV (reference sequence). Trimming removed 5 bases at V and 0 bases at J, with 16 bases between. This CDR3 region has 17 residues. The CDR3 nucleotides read TGTGCCAGCAGTCGGCGGGGGGCCGGTACAACTAATGAAAAACTGTTTTTT. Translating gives CASSRRGAGTTNEKLFF.

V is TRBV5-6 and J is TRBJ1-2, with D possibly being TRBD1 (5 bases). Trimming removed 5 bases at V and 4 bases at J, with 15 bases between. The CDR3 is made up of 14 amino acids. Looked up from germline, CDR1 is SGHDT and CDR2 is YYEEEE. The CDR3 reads CASSPNQGLYGYTF. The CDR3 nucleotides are TGTGCCAGCAGTCCCAACCAGGGTCTCTATGGCTACACCTTC.

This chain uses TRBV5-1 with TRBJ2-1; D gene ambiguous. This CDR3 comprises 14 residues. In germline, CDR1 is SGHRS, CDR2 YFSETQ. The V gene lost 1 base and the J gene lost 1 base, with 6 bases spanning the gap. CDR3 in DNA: TGCGCCAGCAGCTTGCCCGGGTCCTACAATGAGCAGTTCTTC. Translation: CASSLPGSYNEQFF.